This is a list of T cell receptor beta chains from one sample in a study of blood T cells in healthy people across ages. TCRdb re-derived calls from the 5' RACE reads in MiXCR, one entry per CDR3 protein. The data contain about 720,000 distinct CDR3 sequences, roughly 25% of them singletons. The same specimen was also included in a second study, on T cells of mothers and their children.

The sequenced sample consisted of blood. Source of these receptors: a boy aged 5-17 years in good health. Each CDR3 is given with its conserved first and last residue. D genes are given only for firm matches. Where a row states a size, it is once, few, many or the class of an expanded clone; other rows omit it.

few	TRBV28	TRBJ2-1	TRBD1	TGTGCCACCGGCGGGGACAGGGTCGGCAATGAGCAGTTCTTC	CATGGDRVGNEQFF
few	TRBV25-1	TRBJ2-3	NA	TGTGCCAGCAGTGAGTTATTCGATATAGGCAATCCCACAGATACGCAGTATTTT	CASSELFDIGNPTDTQYF
few	TRBV3-1	TRBJ2-7	TRBD2	TGTGCCAGCAGCCAAGAACCGGCTAGCGGGAGGTACGAGCAGTACTTC	CASSQEPASGRYEQYF
few	TRBV7-2	TRBJ2-5	NA	TGTGCCAGCAGCTTAGCGCGGATCCAAGAGACCCAGTACTTC	CASSLARIQETQYF
few	TRBV5-4	TRBJ2-1	NA	TGTGCCAGCAGCTTGGTAAAGGGATACAATGAGCAGTTCTTC	CASSLVKGYNEQFF
few	TRBV5-1	TRBJ1-2	NA	TGCGCCAGCAGCTCCATCACAGACTATGGCTACACCTTC	CASSSITDYGYTF
NA	TRBV7-2	TRBJ1-5	TRBD1	TGTGCCAGCAGCGAATGGGACAGGGGGTCCAATCAGCCCCAGCATTTT	CASSEWDRGSNQPQHF
NA	TRBV20-1	TRBJ2-3	TRBD2	TGCAGTGCTAGTCCCCGGAGCGGGACCTCACTCTTT	CSASPRSGTSLF
NA	TRBV7-6	TRBJ1-6	NA	TGTGCCAGCAGCTTAGCCTCTGGGGTTGATTCACCCCTCCACTTT	CASSLASGVDSPLHF
NA	TRBV4-3	TRBJ2-2	NA	TGCGCCAGCAGCCAAGATCAGGGGTCAAGCACCGGGGAGCTGTTTTTT	CASSQDQGSSTGELFF
many	TRBV6-6	TRBJ2-5	NA	TGTGCCAGCAGTTTCCCTGGGCGGCAAGAGACCCAGTACTTC	CASSFPGRQETQYF
NA	TRBV29-1	TRBJ2-1	TRBD1	TGCAGCGTTTGGTCCGGGCAGGGGGCTTACAATGAGCAGTTCTTC	CSVWSGQGAYNEQFF